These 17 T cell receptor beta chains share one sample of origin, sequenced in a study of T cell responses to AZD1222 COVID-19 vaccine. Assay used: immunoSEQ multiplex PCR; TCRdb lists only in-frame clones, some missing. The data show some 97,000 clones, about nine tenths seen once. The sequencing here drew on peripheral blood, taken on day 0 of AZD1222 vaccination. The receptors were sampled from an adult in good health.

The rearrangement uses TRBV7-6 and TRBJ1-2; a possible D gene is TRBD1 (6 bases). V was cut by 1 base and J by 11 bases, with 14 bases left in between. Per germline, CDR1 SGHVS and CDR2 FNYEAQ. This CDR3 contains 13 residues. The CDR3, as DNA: TGTGCCAGCAGCTTAGTCACAGGGACGGGTTACACCTTC. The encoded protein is CASSLVTGTGYTF.

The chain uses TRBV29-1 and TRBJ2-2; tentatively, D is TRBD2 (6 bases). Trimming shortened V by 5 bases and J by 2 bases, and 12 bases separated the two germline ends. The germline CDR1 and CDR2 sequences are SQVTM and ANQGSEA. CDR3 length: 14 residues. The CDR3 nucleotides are TGCAGCGTTCTCATGGCGGGAAACACCGGGGAGCTGTTTTTT. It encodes CSVLMAGNTGELFF.

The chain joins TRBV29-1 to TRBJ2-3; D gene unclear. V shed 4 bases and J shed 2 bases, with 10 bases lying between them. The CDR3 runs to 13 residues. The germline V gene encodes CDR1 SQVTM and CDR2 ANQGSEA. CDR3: CSVVRGATDTQYF. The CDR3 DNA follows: TGCAGCGTTGTTCGAGGAGCCACAGATACGCAGTATTTT.

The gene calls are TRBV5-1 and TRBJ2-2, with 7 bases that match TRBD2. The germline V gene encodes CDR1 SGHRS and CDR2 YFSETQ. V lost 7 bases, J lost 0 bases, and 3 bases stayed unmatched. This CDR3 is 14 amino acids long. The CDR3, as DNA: TGCGCCAGCGAAACTAGCGCGAACACCGGGGAGCTGTTTTTT. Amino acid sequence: CASETSANTGELFF.

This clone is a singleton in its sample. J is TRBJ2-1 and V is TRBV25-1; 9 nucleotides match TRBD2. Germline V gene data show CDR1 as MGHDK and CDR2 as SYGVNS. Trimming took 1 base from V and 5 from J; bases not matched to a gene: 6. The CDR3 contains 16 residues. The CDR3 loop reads CASSELAGGMNNEQFF. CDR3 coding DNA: TGTGCCAGCAGTGAATTGGCGGGAGGGATGAACAATGAGCAGTTCTTC.

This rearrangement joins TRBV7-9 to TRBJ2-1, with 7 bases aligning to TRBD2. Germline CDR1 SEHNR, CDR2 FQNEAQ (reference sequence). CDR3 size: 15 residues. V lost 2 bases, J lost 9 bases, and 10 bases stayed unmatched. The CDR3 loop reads CASSLPWTSLSEQFF. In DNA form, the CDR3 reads TGTGCCAGCAGCTTACCCTGGACTAGTCTCAGTGAGCAGTTCTTC.

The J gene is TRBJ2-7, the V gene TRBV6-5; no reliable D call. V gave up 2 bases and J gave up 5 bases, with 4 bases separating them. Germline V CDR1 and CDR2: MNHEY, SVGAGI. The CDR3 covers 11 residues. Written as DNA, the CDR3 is TGTGCCAGCAGTTACGGGGACGAGCAGTACTTC. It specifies CASSYGDEQYF.

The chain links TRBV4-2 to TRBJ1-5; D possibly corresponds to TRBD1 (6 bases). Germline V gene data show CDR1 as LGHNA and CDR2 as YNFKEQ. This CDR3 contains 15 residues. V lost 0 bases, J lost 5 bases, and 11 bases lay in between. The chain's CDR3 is CASSQDSGADQPQHF. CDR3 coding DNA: TGTGCCAGCAGCCAAGATTCAGGGGCGGATCAGCCCCAGCATTTT.

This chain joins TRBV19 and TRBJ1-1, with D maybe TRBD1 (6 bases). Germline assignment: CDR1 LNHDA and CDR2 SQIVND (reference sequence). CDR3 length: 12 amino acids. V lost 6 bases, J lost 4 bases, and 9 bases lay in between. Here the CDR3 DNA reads TGTGCCAGTAGCCAGGGGACCACTGAAGCTTTCTTT. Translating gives CASSQGTTEAFF.

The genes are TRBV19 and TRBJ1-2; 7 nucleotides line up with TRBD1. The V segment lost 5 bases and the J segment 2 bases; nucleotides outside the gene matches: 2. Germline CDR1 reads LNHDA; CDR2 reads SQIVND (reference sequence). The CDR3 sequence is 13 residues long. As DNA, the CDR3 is TGTGCCAGTAGTGTACAGGGGAACTATGGCTACACCTTC. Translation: CASSVQGNYGYTF.

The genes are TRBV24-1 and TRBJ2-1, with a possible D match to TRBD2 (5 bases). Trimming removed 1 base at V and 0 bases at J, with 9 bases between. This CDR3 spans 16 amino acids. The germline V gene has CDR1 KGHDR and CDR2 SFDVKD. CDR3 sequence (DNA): TGTGCCACCAGTGATTTTCGGGATGGCTCCTACAATGAGCAGTTCTTC. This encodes CATSDFRDGSYNEQFF.

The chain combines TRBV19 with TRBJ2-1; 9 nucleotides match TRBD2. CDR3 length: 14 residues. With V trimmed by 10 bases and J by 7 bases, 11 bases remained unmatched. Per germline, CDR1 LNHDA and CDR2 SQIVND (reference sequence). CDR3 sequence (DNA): TGTGCCACGCGGGCGGGAGGGCCGGGTAATGAGCAGTTCTTC. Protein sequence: CATRAGGPGNEQFF.

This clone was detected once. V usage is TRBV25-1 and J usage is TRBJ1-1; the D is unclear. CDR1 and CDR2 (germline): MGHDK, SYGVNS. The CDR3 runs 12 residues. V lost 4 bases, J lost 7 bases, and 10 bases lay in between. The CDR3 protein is CASSGEAVEAFF. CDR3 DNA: TGTGCCAGCAGTGGGGAGGCAGTTGAAGCTTTCTTT.

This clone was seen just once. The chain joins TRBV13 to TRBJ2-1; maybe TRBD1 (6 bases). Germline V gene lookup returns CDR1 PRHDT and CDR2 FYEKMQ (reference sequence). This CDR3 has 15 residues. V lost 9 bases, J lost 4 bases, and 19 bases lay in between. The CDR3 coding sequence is TGTGCCAGTAGAAGGTGGGGGCAGGGGTACAATGAGCAGTTCTTC. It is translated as CASRRWGQGYNEQFF.

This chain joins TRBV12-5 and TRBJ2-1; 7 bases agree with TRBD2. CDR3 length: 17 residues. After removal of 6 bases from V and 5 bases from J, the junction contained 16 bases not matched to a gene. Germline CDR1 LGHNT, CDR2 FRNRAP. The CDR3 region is CASGPTMSSGKNNEQFF. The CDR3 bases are TGTGCTAGTGGCCCTACAATGTCTAGCGGCAAAAACAATGAGCAGTTCTTC.

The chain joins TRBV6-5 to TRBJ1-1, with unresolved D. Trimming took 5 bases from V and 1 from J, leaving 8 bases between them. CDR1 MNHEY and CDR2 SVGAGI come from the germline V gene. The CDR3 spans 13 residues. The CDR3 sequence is CASSRRRNTEAFF. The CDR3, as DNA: TGTGCCAGCAGTCGACGCAGGAACACTGAAGCTTTCTTT.

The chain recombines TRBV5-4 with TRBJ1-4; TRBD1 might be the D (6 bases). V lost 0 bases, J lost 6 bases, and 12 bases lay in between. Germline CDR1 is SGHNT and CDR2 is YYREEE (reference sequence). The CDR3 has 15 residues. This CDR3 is CASSLVGGPDEKLFF. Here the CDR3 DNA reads TGTGCCAGCAGCTTGGTGGGGGGGCCCGATGAAAAACTGTTTTTT.